The source of this T cell receptor (beta chain) is a study of T cell changes during pregnancy in multiple sclerosis. The method was immunoSEQ multiplex PCR; TCRdb's version includes in-frame clones alone and lacks a portion of them. Among around 31,000 clones, 90% to 95% were seen once, and the ten largest hold about 0.41%. Trimming cost V 7 bases and J 0 bases, with 12 bases left between them. This CDR3 region has 14 residues. Germline V gene lookup returns CDR1 WSHSY and CDR2 SAAADI. This sample comprised CD4+ T cells from peripheral blood mononuclear cells, obtained in the second trimester of pregnancy. The sequence was obtained from a female donor with multiple sclerosis, enrolled in a pregnancy study. This rearrangement joins TRBV10-2 to TRBJ1-1, with D perhaps TRBD1 (6 bases). CDR3 nucleotides: TGCGCCAGCAAAGACAGGAACATGAACACTGAAGCTTTCTTT. As protein: CASKDRNMNTEAFF.